Sequencing of this T cell receptor (beta chain) was carried out in a study of blood T cell repertoires in COVID-19 (dated by TCRdb to the early 2020s). With respect to the entire study: The collaborator samples originated in the United States, Italy and Spain and spanned the acute and convalescent phases of COVID-19. Where HLA class I and class II types were available, the types were taken from metadata supplied by the sample provider, not from assay-based typing. The repertoires were made available in a free public database intended to serve as a resource for research on the immune response to SARS-CoV-2. Samples were obtained from the ongoing ImmuneRACE study (first 160 participants) and from 1,254 subjects provided by 6 global collaborators. Sample metadata almost always included a de-identified subject ID, COVID-19 status, age in years and sex. The dataset comprised deeply sampled blood TCRbeta repertoires from subjects exposed to, actively infected with, or recovered from COVID-19. The prospective study material was composed of cDNA or gDNA derived from T cells, B-cell-depleted T cells, or PBMCs. The full study reports these points: The quantity of clinical and demographic metadata differed by source and by participant and was supplied without curation.

The collaborating institutions used their own protocols to collect whole blood in K2EDTA tubes. For TCRbeta analysis, collaborators shipped samples in one of three forms: frozen whole blood, isolated PBMCs, or DNA extracted from either of those sample types. From cysteine to phenylalanine, the CDR3 is 15 amino acids long. CDR3 DNA is the only sequence kept; it has 45 bases, read in frame from the first base. At the junction V is shortened by 2 bases and J by 3 bases; bases outside the gene matches: 6. CDR1 PRHDT and CDR2 FYEKMQ are derived from the germline V gene (reference sequence). Worth noting for this clone: It has no known antigen specificity. It has no much larger one-base neighbor in the sample; base qualities were not kept.

The immunoSEQ Assay, a bias-controlled multiplex PCR, was used to amplify TCRbeta CDR3 regions from genomic DNA. In the paper's pipeline: The number of nucleated cells in each sample was estimated by amplification of reference gene primers within the assay. To quantify the absolute abundance of each unique TCRbeta CDR3 rearrangement, sequence reads were collapsed and filtered. For each sample, productive Simpson clonality was calculated by taking the square root of Simpson's diversity index across productive rearrangements. TCRdb carries this immuneACCESS record with in-frame sequences only. Its versions omit some clonotypes, under half of them owing to an unresolved V gene in the studies checked, with the rest unexplained. The V and J calls and clone size were taken over from that table, and D and trimming were inferred from the DNA. Across this sample there are a few hundred thousand clones, with approximately 85% seen only once. The leading ten clones occupy about 0.65% of the sample.

The specimen sequenced was peripheral blood. This TCR was sampled from a human donor in a cohort sampled during active COVID-19. The sequence links TRBV13 to TRBJ2-7; the junction holds 8 bases that match TRBD2. The CDR3 is CASSLRSSGSYEQYF. In nucleotide form, the sequence is TGTGCCAGCAGCTTAAGATCCAGCGGGAGCTACGAGCAGTACTTC.